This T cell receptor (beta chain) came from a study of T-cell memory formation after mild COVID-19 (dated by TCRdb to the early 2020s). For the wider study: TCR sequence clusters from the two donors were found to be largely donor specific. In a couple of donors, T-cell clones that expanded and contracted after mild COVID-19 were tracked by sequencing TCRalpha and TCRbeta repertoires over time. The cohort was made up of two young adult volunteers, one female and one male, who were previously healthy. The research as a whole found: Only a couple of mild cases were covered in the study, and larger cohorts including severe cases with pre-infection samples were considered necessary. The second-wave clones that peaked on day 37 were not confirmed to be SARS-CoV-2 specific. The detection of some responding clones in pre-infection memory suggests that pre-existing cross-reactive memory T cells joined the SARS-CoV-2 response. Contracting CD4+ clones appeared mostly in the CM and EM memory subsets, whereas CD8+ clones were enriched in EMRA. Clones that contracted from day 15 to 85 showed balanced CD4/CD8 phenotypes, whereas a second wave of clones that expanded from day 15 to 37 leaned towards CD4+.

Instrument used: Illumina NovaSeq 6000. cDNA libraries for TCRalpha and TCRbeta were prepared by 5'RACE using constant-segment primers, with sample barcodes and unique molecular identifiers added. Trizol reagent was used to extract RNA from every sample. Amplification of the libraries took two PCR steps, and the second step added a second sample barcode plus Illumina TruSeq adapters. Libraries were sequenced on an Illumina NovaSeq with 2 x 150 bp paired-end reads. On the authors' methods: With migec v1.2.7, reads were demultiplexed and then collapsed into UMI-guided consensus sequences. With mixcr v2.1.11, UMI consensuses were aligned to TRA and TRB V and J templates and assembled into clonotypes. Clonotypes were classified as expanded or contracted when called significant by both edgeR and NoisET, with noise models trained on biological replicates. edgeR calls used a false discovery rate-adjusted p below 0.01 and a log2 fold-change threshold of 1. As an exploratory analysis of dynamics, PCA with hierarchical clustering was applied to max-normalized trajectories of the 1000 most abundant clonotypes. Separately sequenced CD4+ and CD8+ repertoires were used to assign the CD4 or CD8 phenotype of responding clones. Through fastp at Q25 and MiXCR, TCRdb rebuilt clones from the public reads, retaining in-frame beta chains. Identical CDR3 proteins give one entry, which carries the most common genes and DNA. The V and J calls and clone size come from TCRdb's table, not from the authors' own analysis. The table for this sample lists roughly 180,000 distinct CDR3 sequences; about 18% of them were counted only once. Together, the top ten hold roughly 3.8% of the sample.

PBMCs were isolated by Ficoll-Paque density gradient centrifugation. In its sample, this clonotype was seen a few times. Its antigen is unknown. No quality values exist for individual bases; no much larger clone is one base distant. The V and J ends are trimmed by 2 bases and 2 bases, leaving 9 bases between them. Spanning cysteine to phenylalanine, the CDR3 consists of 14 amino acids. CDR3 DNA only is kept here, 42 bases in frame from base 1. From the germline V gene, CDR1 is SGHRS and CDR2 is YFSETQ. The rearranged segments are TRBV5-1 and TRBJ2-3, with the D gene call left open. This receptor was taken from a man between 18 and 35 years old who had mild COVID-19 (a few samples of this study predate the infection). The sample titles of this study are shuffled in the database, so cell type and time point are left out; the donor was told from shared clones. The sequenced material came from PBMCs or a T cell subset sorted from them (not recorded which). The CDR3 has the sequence CASSFPLVTDTQYF. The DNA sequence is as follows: TGCGCCAGCAGCTTCCCCCTCGTCACAGATACGCAGTATTTT.